This T cell receptor (beta chain) was observed in a study of blood T cells in healthy people across ages. Study in general: Template switching retrieved approximately one barcoded beta molecule for each two T cells.

Samples had at least 6.5 million PBMCs isolated from them. The authors extracted at least 5 micrograms of total RNA per sample. Primed by a sample-barcoded 5' primer and a J-beta primer mix, a second PCR proceeded for about 7 to 12 cycles. Each CDR3 protein gets one entry after TCRdb re-called the 5' RACE reads with MiXCR. The data contain around 780,000 distinct CDR3 sequences, roughly three fifths of them singletons. Per germline, CDR1 SQVTM and CDR2 ANQGSEA. Between the trimmed V and J ends, which lost 0 bases and 2 bases, there was a span of 11 bases. The CDR3 contains 14 residues. Material for sequencing was blood. The chain couples TRBV29-1 to TRBJ2-7; D not certain. This TCR came from a man aged 35 to 55 in good health. CDR3 in amino acids: CSVEDPTATYEQYF. The CDR3 DNA follows: TGCAGCGTTGAAGATCCGACGGCAACCTACGAGCAGTACTTC.